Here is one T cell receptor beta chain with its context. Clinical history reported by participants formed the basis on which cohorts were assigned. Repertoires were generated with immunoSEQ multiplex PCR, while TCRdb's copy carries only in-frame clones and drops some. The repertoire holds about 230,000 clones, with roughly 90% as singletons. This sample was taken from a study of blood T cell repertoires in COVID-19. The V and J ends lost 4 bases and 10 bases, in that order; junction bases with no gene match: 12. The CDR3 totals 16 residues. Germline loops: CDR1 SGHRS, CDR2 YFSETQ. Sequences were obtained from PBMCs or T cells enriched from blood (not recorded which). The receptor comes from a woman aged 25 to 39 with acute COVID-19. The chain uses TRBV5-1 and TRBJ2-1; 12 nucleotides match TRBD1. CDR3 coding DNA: TGCGCCAGCAGCCCGGACACCGGGACAGGGGGCTGGGAGCAGTTCTTC. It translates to CASSPDTGTGGWEQFF.